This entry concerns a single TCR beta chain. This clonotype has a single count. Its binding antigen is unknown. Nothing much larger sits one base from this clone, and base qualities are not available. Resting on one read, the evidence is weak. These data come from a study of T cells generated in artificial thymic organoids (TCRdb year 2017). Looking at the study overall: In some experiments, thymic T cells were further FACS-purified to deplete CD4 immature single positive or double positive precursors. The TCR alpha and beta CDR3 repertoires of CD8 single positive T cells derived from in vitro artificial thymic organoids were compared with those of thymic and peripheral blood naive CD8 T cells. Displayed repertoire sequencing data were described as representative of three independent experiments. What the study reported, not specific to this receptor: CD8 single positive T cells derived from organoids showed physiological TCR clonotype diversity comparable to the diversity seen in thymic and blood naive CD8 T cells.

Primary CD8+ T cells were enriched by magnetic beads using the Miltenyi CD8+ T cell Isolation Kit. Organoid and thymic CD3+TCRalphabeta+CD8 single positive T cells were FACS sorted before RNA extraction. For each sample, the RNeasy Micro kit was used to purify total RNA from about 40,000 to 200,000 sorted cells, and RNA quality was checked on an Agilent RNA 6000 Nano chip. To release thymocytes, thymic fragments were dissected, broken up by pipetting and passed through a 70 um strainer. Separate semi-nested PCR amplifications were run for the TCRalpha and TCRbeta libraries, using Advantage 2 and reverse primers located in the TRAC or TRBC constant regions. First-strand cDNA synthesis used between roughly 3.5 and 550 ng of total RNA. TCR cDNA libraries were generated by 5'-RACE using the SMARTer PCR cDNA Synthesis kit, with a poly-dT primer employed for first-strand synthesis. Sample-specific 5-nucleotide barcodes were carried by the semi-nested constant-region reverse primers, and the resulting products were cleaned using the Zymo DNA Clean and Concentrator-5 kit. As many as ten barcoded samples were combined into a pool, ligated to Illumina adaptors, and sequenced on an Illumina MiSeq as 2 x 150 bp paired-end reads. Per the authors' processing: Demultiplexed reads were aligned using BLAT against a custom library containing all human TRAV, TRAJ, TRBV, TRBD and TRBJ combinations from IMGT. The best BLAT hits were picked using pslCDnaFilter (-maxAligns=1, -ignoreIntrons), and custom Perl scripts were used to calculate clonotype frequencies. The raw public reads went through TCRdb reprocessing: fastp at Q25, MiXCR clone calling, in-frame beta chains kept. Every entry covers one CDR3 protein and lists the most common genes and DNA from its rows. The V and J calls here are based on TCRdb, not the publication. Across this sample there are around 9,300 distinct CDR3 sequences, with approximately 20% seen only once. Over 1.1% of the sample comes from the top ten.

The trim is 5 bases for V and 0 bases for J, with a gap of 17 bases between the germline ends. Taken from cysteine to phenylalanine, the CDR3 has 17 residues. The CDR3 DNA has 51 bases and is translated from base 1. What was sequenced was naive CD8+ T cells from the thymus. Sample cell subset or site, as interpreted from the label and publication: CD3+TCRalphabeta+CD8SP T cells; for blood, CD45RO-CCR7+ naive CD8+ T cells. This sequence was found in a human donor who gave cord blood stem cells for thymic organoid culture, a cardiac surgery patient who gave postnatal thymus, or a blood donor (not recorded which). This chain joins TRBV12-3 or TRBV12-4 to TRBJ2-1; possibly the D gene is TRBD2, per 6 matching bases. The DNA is TGTGCCAGCAGTGAGATCGGGACGGGGGACTCCTACAATGAGCAGTTCTTC. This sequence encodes CASSEIGTGDSYNEQFF.